This TCR beta chain was captured by sequencing in a study of T cells after yellow fever vaccination. At the level of the study: For low cell numbers, libraries were made with SMART-Seq v4 Ultra Low Input. Findings of the study overall: Abundant clonotypes from the bulk population could get into FACS-sorted repertoires as contaminants. Few clonotypes appeared in both CD4 and CD8 compartments.

The CDR3 sequence is 14 residues long. Trimming took 6 bases from V and 3 from J, leaving 18 bases between them. Germline values: CDR1 SQVTM, CDR2 ANQGSEA. Making TCR cDNA involved 5'RACE template switching, which added UMIs and a universal primer site. MiXCR, applied by TCRdb to the 5' RACE reads, yields one record per CDR3 protein. The sample holds about 630,000 distinct CDR3 sequences; about 12% are singletons and the top ten take about 15%. This clonotype was seen a handful of times. What it binds is unknown. The sequence came from a man aged 25-45 years who received the YFV17D yellow fever vaccine. The chain carries TRBV29-1 and TRBJ2-7, with D perhaps matching TRBD1 (6 bases). The sample consisted of PBMCs, taken on the day of the yellow fever booster vaccination. For the CDR3, the DNA is TGCAGCGTAGCCAGACAGGAAGCAGTCTACGAGCAGTACTTC. Its protein product is CSVARQEAVYEQYF.